This T cell receptor (beta chain) was identified in a study of response to subunit inactivated influenza vaccine. The study, taken as a whole, reports: The authors put forward the suggestion that each seasonal influenza vaccination may bring in only a limited number of new T cells.

Trimming cost V 3 bases and J 6 bases; bases outside gene matches: 1. The CDR3 has 14 amino acids. This clonotype was detected a few times. As yet, its antigen is unknown. A single record per CDR3 protein comes from TCRdb applying MiXCR to the RT-PCR reads. The sample gives 500,000 to 650,000 distinct CDR3 sequences, under 9% of which show up once; under 15% is in the top ten. This TCR was recovered from a man aged 50 to 75 who received an inactivated influenza vaccine. The V and J genes are TRBV12-3 or TRBV12-4 and TRBJ2-5; 13 positions agree with TRBD2. The material sequenced was PBMCs from blood, taken around 25 months after vaccination. The CDR3 sequence: CASSLTSGGQTQYF. The CDR3 DNA sequence: TGTGCCAGCAGTTTGACTAGCGGGGGGCAGACCCAGTACTTC.